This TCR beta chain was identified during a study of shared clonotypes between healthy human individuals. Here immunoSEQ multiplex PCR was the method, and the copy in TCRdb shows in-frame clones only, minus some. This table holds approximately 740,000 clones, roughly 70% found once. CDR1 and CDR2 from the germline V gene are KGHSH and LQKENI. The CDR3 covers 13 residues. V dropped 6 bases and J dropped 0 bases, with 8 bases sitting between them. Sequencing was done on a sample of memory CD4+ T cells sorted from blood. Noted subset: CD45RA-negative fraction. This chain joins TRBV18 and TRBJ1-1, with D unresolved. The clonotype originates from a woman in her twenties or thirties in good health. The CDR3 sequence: CASSPRMNTEAFF. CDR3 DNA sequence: TGTGCCAGCTCCCCTCGGATGAACACTGAAGCTTTCTTT.